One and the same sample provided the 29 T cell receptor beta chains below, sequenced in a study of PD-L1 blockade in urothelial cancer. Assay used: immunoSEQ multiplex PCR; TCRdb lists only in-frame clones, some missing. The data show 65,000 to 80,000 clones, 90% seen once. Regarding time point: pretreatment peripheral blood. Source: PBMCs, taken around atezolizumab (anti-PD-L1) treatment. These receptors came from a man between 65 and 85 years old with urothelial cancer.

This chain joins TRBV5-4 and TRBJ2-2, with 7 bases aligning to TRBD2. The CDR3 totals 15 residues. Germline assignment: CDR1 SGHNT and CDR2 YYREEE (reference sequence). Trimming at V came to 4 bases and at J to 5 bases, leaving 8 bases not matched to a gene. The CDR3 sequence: CASSRGGGWTGELFF. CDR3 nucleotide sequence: TGTGCCAGCAGCCGCGGGGGAGGTTGGACCGGGGAGCTGTTTTTT.

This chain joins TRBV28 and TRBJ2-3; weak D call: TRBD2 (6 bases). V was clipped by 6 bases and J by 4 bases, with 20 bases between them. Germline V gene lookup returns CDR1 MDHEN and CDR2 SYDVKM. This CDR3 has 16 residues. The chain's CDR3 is CASSTSGGGTADTQYF. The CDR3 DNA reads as TGTGCCAGCAGCACCTCCGGGGGAGGAACGGCAGATACGCAGTATTTT.

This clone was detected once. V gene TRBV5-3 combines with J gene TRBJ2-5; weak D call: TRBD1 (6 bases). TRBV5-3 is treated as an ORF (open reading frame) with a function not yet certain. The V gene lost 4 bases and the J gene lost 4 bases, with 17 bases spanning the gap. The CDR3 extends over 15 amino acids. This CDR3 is CARSPNREKRETQYF. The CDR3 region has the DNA TGTGCCAGAAGCCCTAACAGGGAAAAGCGAGAGACCCAGTACTTC.

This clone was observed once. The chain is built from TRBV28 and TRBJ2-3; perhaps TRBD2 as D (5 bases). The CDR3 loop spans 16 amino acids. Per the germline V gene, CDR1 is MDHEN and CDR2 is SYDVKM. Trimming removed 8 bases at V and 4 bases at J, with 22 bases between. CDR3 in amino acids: CASPPGVAVDSDTQYF. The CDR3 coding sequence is TGTGCCAGCCCCCCCGGGGTAGCCGTCGATTCAGATACGCAGTATTTT.

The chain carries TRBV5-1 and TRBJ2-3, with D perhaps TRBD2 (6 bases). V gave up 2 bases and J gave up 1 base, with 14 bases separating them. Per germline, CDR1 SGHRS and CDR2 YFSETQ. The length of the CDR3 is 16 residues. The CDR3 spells CASSLGGGRGTDTQYF. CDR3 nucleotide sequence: TGCGCCAGCAGCTTAGGCGGAGGGCGGGGCACAGATACGCAGTATTTT.

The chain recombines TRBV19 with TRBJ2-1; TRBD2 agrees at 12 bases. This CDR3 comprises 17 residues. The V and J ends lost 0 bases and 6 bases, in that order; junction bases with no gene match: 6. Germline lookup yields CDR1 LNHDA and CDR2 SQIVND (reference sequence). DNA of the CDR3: TGTGCCAGTAGTATAGATGGGCCGGGACTAGCGGGCAATGAGCAGTTCTTC. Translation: CASSIDGPGLAGNEQFF.

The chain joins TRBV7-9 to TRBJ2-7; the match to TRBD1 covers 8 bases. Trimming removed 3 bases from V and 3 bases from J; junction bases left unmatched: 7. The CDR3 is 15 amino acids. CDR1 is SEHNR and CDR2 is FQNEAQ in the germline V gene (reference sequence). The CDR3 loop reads CASSFSGTGSYEQYF. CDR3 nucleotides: TGTGCCAGCAGCTTCTCCGGGACAGGTAGCTACGAGCAGTACTTC.

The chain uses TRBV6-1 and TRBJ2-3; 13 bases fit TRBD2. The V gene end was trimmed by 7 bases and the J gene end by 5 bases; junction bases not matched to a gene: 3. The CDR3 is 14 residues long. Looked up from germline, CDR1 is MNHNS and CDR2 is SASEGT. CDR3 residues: CASMGLAGKDTQYF. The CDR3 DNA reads TGTGCCAGCATGGGACTAGCGGGAAAAGATACGCAGTATTTT.

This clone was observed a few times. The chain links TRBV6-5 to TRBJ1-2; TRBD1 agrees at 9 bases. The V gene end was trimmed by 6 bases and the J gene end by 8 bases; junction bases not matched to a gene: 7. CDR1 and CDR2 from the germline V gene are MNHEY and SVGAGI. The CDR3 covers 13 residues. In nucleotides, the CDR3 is TGTGCCAGCAGCAATACGGGACAGGGCGGCTACACCTTC. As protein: CASSNTGQGGYTF.

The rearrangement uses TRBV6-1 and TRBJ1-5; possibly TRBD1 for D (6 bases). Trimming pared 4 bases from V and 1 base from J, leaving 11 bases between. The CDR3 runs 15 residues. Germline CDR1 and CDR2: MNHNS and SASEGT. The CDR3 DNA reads TGTGCCAGCAGTGCACAGGGAAGGAGCAATCAGCCCCAGCATTTT. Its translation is CASSAQGRSNQPQHF.

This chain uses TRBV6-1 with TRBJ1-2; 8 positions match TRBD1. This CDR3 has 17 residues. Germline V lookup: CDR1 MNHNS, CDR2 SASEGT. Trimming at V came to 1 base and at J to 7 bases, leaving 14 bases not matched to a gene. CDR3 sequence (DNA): TGTGCCAGCAGTGAAGGGACAGGGATTCTCTGGATGGGTGGCTACACCTTC. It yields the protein CASSEGTGILWMGGYTF.

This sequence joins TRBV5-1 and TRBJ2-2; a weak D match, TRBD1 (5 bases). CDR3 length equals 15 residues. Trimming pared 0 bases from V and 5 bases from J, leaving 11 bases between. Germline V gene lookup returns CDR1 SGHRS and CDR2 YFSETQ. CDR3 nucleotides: TGCGCCAGCAGCTTGGATAGGGGAAGGACCGGGGAGCTGTTTTTT. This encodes CASSLDRGRTGELFF.

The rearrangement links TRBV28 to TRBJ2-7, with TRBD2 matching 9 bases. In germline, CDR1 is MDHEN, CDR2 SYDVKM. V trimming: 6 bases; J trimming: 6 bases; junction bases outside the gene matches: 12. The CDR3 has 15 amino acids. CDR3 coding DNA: TGTGCCAGCAGCCTCCAGGCGGGAGGGCTGGGCGAGCAGTACTTC. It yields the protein CASSLQAGGLGEQYF.

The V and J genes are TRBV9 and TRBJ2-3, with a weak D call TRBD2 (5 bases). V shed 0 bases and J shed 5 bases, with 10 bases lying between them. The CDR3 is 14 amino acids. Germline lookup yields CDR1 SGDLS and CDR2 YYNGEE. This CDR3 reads CASSVVGRGDTQYF. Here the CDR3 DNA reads TGTGCCAGCAGCGTAGTGGGTCGGGGAGATACGCAGTATTTT.

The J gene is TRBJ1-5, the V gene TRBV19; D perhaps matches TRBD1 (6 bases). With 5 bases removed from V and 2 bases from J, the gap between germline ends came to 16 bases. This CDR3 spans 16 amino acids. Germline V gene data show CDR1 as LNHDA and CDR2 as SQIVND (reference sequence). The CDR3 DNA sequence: TGTGCCAGTAGTCTGAGCCTAAACAGGGGCAATCAGCCCCAGCATTTT. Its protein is CASSLSLNRGNQPQHF. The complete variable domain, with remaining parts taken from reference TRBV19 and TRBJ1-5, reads DGGITQSPKYLFRKEGQNVTLSCEQNLNHDAMYWYRQDPGQGLRLIYYSQIVNDFQKGDIAEGYSVSREKKESFPLTVTSAQKNPTAFYLCASSLSLNRGNQPQHFGDGTRLSIL.

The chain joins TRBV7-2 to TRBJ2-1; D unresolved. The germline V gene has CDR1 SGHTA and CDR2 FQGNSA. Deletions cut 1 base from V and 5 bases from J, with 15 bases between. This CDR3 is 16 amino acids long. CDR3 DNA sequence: TGTGCCAGCAGCTTAGTCCCTAGACCGTCAAACAATGAGCAGTTCTTC. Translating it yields CASSLVPRPSNNEQFF.

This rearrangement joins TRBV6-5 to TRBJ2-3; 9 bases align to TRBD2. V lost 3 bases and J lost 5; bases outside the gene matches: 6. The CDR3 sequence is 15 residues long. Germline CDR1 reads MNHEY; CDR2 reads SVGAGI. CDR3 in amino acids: CASSYAGLAGDTQYF. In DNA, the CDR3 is TGTGCCAGCAGTTATGCGGGACTAGCTGGAGATACGCAGTATTTT.

Written as DNA, the CDR3 is TGTGCCAGCAGTTCGCTGGAGGCTAGCGCTCAAAACATTCAGTACTTC. Protein: CASSSLEASAQNIQYF. The chain combines TRBV28 with TRBJ2-4, with D possibly matching TRBD2 (6 bases). Germline V gene data show CDR1 as MDHEN and CDR2 as SYDVKM. This CDR3 is 16 amino acids long. The V and J ends lost 4 bases and 5 bases respectively, with 18 bases between them. Full variable domain (missing parts from reference TRBV28 and TRBJ2-4): DVKVTQSSRYLVKRTGEKVFLECVQDMDHENMFWYRQDPGLGLRLIYFSYDVKMKEKGDIPEGYSVSREKKERFSLILESASTNQTSMYLCASSSLEASAQNIQYFGAGTRLSVL.

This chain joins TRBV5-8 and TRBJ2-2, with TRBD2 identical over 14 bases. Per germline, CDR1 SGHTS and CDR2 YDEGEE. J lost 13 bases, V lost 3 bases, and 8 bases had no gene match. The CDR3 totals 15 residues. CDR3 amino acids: CASSSGLAGGSVLFF. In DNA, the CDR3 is TGTGCCAGCAGCTCAGGACTAGCGGGAGGAAGCGTGCTGTTTTTT.

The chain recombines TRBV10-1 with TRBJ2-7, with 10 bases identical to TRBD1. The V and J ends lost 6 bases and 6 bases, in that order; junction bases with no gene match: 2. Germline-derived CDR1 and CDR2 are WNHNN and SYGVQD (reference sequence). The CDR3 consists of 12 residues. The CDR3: CASRGQGGEQYF. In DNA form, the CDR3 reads TGCGCCAGCAGAGGACAGGGGGGCGAGCAGTACTTC.

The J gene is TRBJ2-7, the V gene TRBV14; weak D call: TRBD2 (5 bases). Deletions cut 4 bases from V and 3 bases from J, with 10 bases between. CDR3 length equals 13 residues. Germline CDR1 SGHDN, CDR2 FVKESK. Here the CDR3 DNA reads TGTGCCAGCAGCCCCACGGGGATCTACGAGCAGTACTTC. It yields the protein CASSPTGIYEQYF. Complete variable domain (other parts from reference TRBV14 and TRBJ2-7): EAGVTQFPSHSVIEKGQTVTLRCDPISGHDNLYWYRRVMGKEIKFLLHFVKESKQDESGMPNNRFLAERTGGTYSTLKVQPAELEDSGVYFCASSPTGIYEQYFGPGTRLTVT.

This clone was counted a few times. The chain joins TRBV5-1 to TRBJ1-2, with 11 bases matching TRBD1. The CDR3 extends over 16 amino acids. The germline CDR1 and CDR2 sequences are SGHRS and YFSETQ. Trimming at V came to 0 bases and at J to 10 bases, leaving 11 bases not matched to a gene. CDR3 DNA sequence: TGCGCCAGCAGCTTGGTCGGGCTGGGACAGGGGGGCGACTACACCTTC. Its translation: CASSLVGLGQGGDYTF. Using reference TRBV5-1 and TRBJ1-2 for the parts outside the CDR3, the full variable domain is KAGVTQTPRYLIKTRGQQVTLSCSPISGHRSVSWYQQTPGQGLQFLFEYFSETQRNKGNFPGRFSGRQFSNSRSEMNVSTLELGDSALYLCASSLVGLGQGGDYTFGSGTRLTVV.

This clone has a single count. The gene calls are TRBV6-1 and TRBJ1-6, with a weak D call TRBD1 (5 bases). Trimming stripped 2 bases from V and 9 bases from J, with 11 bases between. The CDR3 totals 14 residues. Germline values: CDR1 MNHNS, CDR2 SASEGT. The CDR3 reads CASSEPHGGSPLHF. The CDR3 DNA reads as TGTGCCAGCAGTGAACCTCACGGGGGTTCACCCCTCCACTTT.

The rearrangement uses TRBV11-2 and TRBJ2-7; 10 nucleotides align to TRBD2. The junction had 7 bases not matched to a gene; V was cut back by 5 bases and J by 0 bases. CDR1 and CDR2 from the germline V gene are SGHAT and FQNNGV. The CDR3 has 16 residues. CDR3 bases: TGTGCCAGCAGCCAGGCCACTAGCGGGGTCTCCTACGAGCAGTACTTC. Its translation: CASSQATSGVSYEQYF.

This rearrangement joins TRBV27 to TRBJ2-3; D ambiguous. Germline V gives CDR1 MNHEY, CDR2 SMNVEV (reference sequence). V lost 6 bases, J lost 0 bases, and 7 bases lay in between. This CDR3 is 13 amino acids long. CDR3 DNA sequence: TGTGCCAGCAGGATGACTAGCACAGATACGCAGTATTTT. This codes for CASRMTSTDTQYF.

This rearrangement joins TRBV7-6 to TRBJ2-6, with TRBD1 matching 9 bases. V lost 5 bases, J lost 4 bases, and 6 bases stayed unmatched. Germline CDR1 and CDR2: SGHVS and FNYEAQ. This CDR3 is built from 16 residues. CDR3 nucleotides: TGTGCCAGCAGCGATAGGGGGACAGGGGGGGCCAACGTCCTGACTTTC. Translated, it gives CASSDRGTGGANVLTF.

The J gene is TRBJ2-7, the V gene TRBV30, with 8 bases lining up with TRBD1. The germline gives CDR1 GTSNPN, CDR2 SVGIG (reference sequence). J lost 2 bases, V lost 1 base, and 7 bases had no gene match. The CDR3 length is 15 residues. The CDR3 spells CAWSDRDRFPYEQYF. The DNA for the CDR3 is TGTGCCTGGAGTGACCGGGACAGGTTTCCCTACGAGCAGTACTTC.

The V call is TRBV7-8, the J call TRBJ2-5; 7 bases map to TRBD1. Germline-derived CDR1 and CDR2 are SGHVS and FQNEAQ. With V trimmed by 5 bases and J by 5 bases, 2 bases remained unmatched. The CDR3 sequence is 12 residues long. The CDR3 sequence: CASSDRVETQYF. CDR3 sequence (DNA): TGTGCCAGCAGCGACAGGGTTGAGACCCAGTACTTC.

CDR3: CASSLWVRGWSTEAFF. The CDR3 nucleotides are TGTGCCAGCAGTTTATGGGTTCGGGGATGGAGCACTGAAGCTTTCTTT. The chain uses TRBV28 and TRBJ1-1; D is uncertain. V lost 0 bases and J lost 4, with 15 bases in between. The CDR3 is made up of 16 amino acids. Germline lookup yields CDR1 MDHEN and CDR2 SYDVKM.